The 7 T cell receptor beta chains given below trace back to one sample, sequenced in a study of blood T cell repertoires in COVID-19. Assay: immunoSEQ multiplex PCR; the TCRdb copy retains only in-frame clones and omits some. The table lists 50,000 to 70,000 clones, 75% to 95% of them singletons. Specimen: peripheral blood. The source is a man aged 60 to 69 with acute or convalescent COVID-19.

The chain is built from TRBV4-3 and TRBJ2-7; TRBD2 matches 11 bases. This CDR3 contains 15 residues. Trimming cost V 4 bases and J 4 bases; bases outside gene matches: 6. Looked up from germline, CDR1 is LGHNA and CDR2 is YSLEER. CDR3 sequence: CASSPRLAGLYEQYF. The CDR3 DNA reads as TGCGCCAGCAGCCCACGACTAGCGGGACTATACGAGCAGTACTTC.

The chain recombines TRBV11-3 with TRBJ1-1, with 8 bases identical to TRBD1. This CDR3 region has 14 residues. Germline CDR1 is SGHNT and CDR2 is YENEEA. V lost 5 bases, J lost 6 bases, and 8 bases stayed unmatched. The CDR3: CASSLQTGAAEAFF. The CDR3 DNA reads as TGTGCCAGCAGCCTACAGACAGGGGCCGCTGAAGCTTTCTTT.

The chain employs TRBV5-1 and TRBJ2-1, with TRBD2 matching over 10 bases. The germline V gene has CDR1 SGHRS and CDR2 YFSETQ. With 4 bases clipped from V and 7 bases from J, the junction kept 11 bases outside the gene matches. This CDR3 region has 16 residues. The CDR3 region is CASSPHRLAGSNEQFF. The DNA of the CDR3 is TGCGCCAGCAGCCCTCACAGACTAGCGGGTTCAAATGAGCAGTTCTTC.

V and J are TRBV19 and TRBJ1-4; 9 bases agree with TRBD1. V was clipped by 5 bases and J by 7 bases; unmatched bases: 8. The V gene's germline CDR1 is LNHDA and CDR2 SQIVND (reference sequence). This CDR3 is built from 15 residues. The CDR3 DNA sequence: TGTGCCAGTAGTGTGCGGGACAGGGCGAGTGAAAAACTGTTTTTT. This translates into CASSVRDRASEKLFF.

This clone was found once. The rearrangement joins TRBV15 to TRBJ2-1, with 10 bases identical to TRBD2. This CDR3 has 17 residues. V lost 1 base, J lost 2 bases, and 5 bases stayed unmatched. The germline V gene encodes CDR1 LNHNV and CDR2 YYDKDF (reference sequence). The CDR3 DNA is TGTGCCACCAGCAGAGGGGACCTAGCGGGAGCCTACAATGAGCAGTTCTTC. The encoded protein is CATSRGDLAGAYNEQFF.

The chain carries TRBV19 and TRBJ1-3, with 7 bases aligning to TRBD1. CDR1 is LNHDA, CDR2 SQIVND, per germline (reference sequence). V shed 4 bases, J shed 4 bases, and the junction held 7 bases outside the gene matches. The length of the CDR3 is 15 residues. The CDR3 is CASSTGDRPGNTIYF. The CDR3 coding sequence is TGTGCCAGTAGTACTGGGGACAGACCGGGAAACACCATATATTTT.

The chain recombines TRBV5-6 with TRBJ1-1; 8 bases fit TRBD1. This CDR3 has 14 residues. Germline trimming cut 4 bases from V and 5 bases from J; bases unmatched to any gene: 7. Germline values: CDR1 SGHDT, CDR2 YYEEEE. CDR3 loop: CASSPGQGDTEAFF. CDR3 DNA: TGTGCCAGCAGCCCCGGACAGGGAGATACTGAAGCTTTCTTT.